The entry below gives a single T cell receptor beta chain sequence along with its context. The data were produced by immunoSEQ multiplex PCR, yet TCRdb's version contains in-frame clones alone and is incomplete. This sample has some 530,000 clones; 70% to 80% occur once, and the top ten carry 12%. The data stem from a study of shared clonotypes between healthy human individuals. The sample taken for sequencing was PBMCs. The TCR originated in a woman between 40 and 50 years old in good health. Some clones in this sample may be carry-over from other donors' samples.

The CDR3 sequence: CASSSTSSTDTQYF. CDR3 bases: TGTGCCAGCAGCTCGACGAGTAGCACAGATACGCAGTATTTT. The chain uses TRBV6-5 and TRBJ2-3; no reliable D call. The CDR3 covers 14 residues. The germline V gene encodes CDR1 MNHEY and CDR2 SVGAGI. Trimming cost V 6 bases and J 0 bases, with 10 bases left between them.